One sample yielded the 23 T cell receptor beta chains listed below, sequenced in a study of regulatory T cells in long-lasting Graves disease. To make TCR beta libraries, researchers used iRepertoire HTBI primers and Arm-PCR of CDR3 regions. TCRdb used MiXCR to reprocess the multiplex PCR reads, holding one entry per CDR3 protein. Among roughly 610,000 distinct CDR3 sequences listed, under 20% were seen once. As to time point: newly diagnosed GD, antithyroid drugs for less than 3 months. Scientists built the TCR library using RNA that was extracted from PBMCs. This same sample was also taken into another study, of T cells in Graves' hyperthyroidism and ophthalmopathy.

This specimen was peripheral blood mononuclear cells (PBMCs), taken at new diagnosis, from a patient treated with antithyroid drugs. These receptors were collected from a woman in her thirties with Graves disease.

This clonotype was seen ten or more times. This chain joins TRBV28 and TRBJ2-7; 9 nucleotides line up with TRBD1. The V and J ends lost 9 bases and 0 bases, in that order; junction bases with no gene match: 18. CDR3 length: 18 residues. Germline CDR1 reads MDHEN; CDR2 reads SYDVKM. The CDR3, as DNA: TGTGCCAGACCTGATTGCCATCCACCGGGACAGGGCTCCTACGAGCAGTACTTC. Translated: CARPDCHPPGQGSYEQYF.

This clonotype was observed a few times. The rearrangement links TRBV12-3 or TRBV12-4 to TRBJ2-1, with 12 nucleotides matching TRBD2. J lost 9 bases, V lost 7 bases, and 10 bases had no gene match. CDR3 length: 15 residues. For the CDR3, the DNA is TGTGCCAGCACCCTTCTAGCGGGAGGGCCCGTTGAGCAGTTCTTC. The encoded protein is CASTLLAGGPVEQFF.

With regard to this clonotype: With a far larger clone one base away, a read error is the likely cause. The chain combines TRBV7-2 with TRBJ2-7; 11 nucleotides match TRBD1. CDR3 size: 14 residues. Germline-derived CDR1 and CDR2 are SGHTA and FQGNSA. Trimming took 8 bases from V and 7 from J; bases not matched to a gene: 10. CDR3 nucleotide sequence: TGTGCCAGCGGGCGGGACAGGGGGAAGGATGAGCAGTACTTC. It codes for CASGRDRGKDEQYF.

A remark on this clonotype: This sequence is one base from a far larger clone and is likely a read error. The gene calls are TRBV6-2 or TRBV6-3 and TRBJ2-7, with 9 bases matching TRBD2. The CDR3 loop spans 15 amino acids. V dropped 2 bases and J dropped 1; count of bases not matched to a gene: 3. CDR1 is MNHEY, CDR2 SVGEGT, per germline. CDR3 nucleotides: TGTGCCAGCAGTTACGAGGCGGGAGGGTCCTACGAGCAGTACTTC. Amino acids: CASSYEAGGSYEQYF.

This clonotype was observed many times. The chain employs TRBV27 and TRBJ2-1; D is undetermined. V shed 3 bases and J shed 7 bases, with 4 bases lying between them. Germline values: CDR1 MNHEY, CDR2 SMNVEV (reference sequence). The CDR3 is made up of 11 amino acids. As DNA, the CDR3 is TGTGCCAGCAGTTTGTGGAATGAGCAGTTCTTC. Protein sequence: CASSLWNEQFF.

This clonotype showed up just a few times. The gene calls are TRBV9 and TRBJ1-1; 10 bases are shared with TRBD1. The CDR3 consists of 18 residues. CDR1 is SGDLS and CDR2 is YYNGEE in the germline V gene. The trim removed 0 bases at V and 2 bases at J, leaving 10 bases unmatched. The CDR3 spells CASSVGGTGATLNTEAFF. The CDR3 DNA is TGTGCCAGCAGCGTAGGTGGGACAGGGGCAACATTAAACACTGAAGCTTTCTTT.

The chain combines TRBV20-1 with TRBJ2-3; TRBD2 matches at 12 bases. The trim removed 6 bases at V and 3 bases at J, leaving 10 bases unmatched. Germline V gene data show CDR1 as DFQATT and CDR2 as SNEGSKA (reference sequence). There are 16 residues in the CDR3. The CDR3, as DNA: TGCAGTGCCCGCTTCATAACTAGCGGGAGGACAGATACGCAGTATTTT. Translating gives CSARFITSGRTDTQYF.

This clonotype came up a few times. The chain employs TRBV29-1 and TRBJ2-3; D may be TRBD2 (6 bases). The CDR3 totals 14 residues. From germline, CDR1 is SQVTM and CDR2 ANQGSEA. V lost 3 bases and J lost 10, with 20 bases in between. The chain's CDR3 is CSVEHDGGTASQYF. The CDR3 nucleotides are TGCAGCGTTGAGCACGACGGGGGAACGGCTTCGCAGTATTTT.

The chain joins TRBV27 to TRBJ2-7, with a possible D match to TRBD2 (6 bases). The last part of the DNA fits TRBJ2-1 better; the J call may be wrong. Germline lookup yields CDR1 MNHEY and CDR2 SMNVEV (reference sequence). CDR3 length: 12 residues. CDR3 nucleotides: TGTGCCAGCAGTTTACAGGCGGGAGAGCAGTTCTTC. It translates to CASSLQAGEQFF.

The V and J genes are TRBV19 and TRBJ1-5, with a possible D match to TRBD1 (5 bases). This CDR3 has 16 amino acids. The V end lost 3 bases, the J end lost 0 bases, and 12 bases lay between the germline ends. Germline CDR1 LNHDA, CDR2 SQIVND (reference sequence). The CDR3 region is CASSMRTTDSNQPQHF. The CDR3 nucleotides are TGTGCCAGTAGTATGCGGACAACCGATAGCAATCAGCCCCAGCATTTT.

This chain links TRBV19 with TRBJ2-7; D unclear. This CDR3 has 15 residues. V gave up 5 bases and J gave up 1 base, with 15 bases separating them. CDR1 LNHDA and CDR2 SQIVND come from the germline V gene (reference sequence). The CDR3 DNA is TGTGCCAGTAGTCCCACTCGGACCTTTTCCTACGAGCAGTACTTC. Translated, it gives CASSPTRTFSYEQYF.

In its sample, this clonotype was seen many times. V is TRBV6-2 or TRBV6-3 and J is TRBJ2-1; 7 positions match TRBD2. This CDR3 contains 15 residues. V shed 2 bases, J shed 4 bases, and the junction held 5 bases outside the gene matches. Germline-derived CDR1 and CDR2 are MNHEY and SVGEGT. As DNA, the CDR3 is TGTGCCAGCAGTTACCTCGGGGGAGGGTACAATGAGCAGTTCTTC. It translates to CASSYLGGGYNEQFF.

This clonotype showed up just a few times. V and J are TRBV20-1 and TRBJ2-2, with D unclear. This CDR3 has 14 amino acids. V was pared by 6 bases and J by 5 bases, with 16 bases between. The germline CDR1 and CDR2 sequences are DFQATT and SNEGSKA (reference sequence). The CDR3 here is CSARFRETTGELFF. The CDR3 coding sequence is TGCAGTGCCCGGTTTAGGGAAACAACCGGGGAGCTGTTTTTT.

The chain is built from TRBV5-1 and TRBJ2-3, with D tentatively TRBD1 (5 bases). CDR3 size: 13 residues. The germline V gene encodes CDR1 SGHRS and CDR2 YFSETQ. Trimming took off 4 bases at V and 4 bases at J, with 10 bases between the two ends. The CDR3 DNA reads as TGCGCCAGCAGCGTCGACAGCGCAGATACGCAGTATTTT. Amino acid sequence: CASSVDSADTQYF. The full variable domain, with the rest looked up from reference TRBV5-1 and TRBJ2-3, is KAGVTQTPRYLIKTRGQQVTLSCSPISGHRSVSWYQQTPGQGLQFLFEYFSETQRNKGNFPGRFSGRQFSNSRSEMNVSTLELGDSALYLCASSVDSADTQYFGPGTRLTVL.

This clonotype has ten or more counts. J is TRBJ2-5 and V is TRBV6-2 or TRBV6-3; 7 nucleotides match TRBD2. Per the germline V gene, CDR1 is MNHEY and CDR2 is SVGEGT. This CDR3 is built from 16 residues. Trimming at V came to 0 bases and at J to 1 base, leaving 5 bases not matched to a gene. Here the CDR3 reads CASSYSTSVPQETQYF. CDR3 nucleotides: TGTGCCAGCAGTTACTCAACTAGCGTCCCCCAAGAGACCCAGTACTTC.

The genes are TRBV6-5 and TRBJ1-3; weak D call: TRBD1 (5 bases). Trimming took 4 bases from V and 0 from J, leaving 13 bases between them. Germline V gene data show CDR1 as MNHEY and CDR2 as SVGAGI. The CDR3 loop spans 16 amino acids. The DNA for the CDR3 is TGTGCCAGCAGTTCGCAGGGTGGTGACTCTGGAAACACCATATATTTT. Its translation is CASSSQGGDSGNTIYF.

This clonotype was seen at least ten times. For the CDR3, the DNA is TGTGCCAGCAGCGCGAGACTAGCGGGAGGAACCTACGAGCAGTACTTC. Translation: CASSARLAGGTYEQYF. The chain carries TRBV11-2 and TRBJ2-7; 13 bases are a match to TRBD2. V dropped 5 bases and J dropped 2; count of bases not matched to a gene: 6. From germline, CDR1 is SGHAT and CDR2 FQNNGV. The CDR3 loop spans 16 amino acids.

This clonotype was observed at least ten times. The rearrangement links TRBV20-1 to TRBJ1-1; the match to TRBD1 covers 7 bases. The CDR3 has 13 residues. With V trimmed by 4 bases and J by 4 bases, 6 bases remained unmatched. The germline V gene encodes CDR1 DFQATT and CDR2 SNEGSKA (reference sequence). The CDR3 region is CSAIPGQSTEAFF. CDR3 in DNA: TGCAGTGCTATTCCGGGACAGTCCACTGAAGCTTTCTTT.

Only a few counts were recorded for this clonotype. The chain combines TRBV20-1 with TRBJ2-2; D ambiguous. Germline values: CDR1 DFQATT, CDR2 SNEGSKA (reference sequence). The CDR3 spans 15 residues. The ends were cut back, 4 bases at V and 2 bases at J, with 14 bases in the middle. CDR3 in amino acids: CSANPAPSNTGELFF. For the CDR3, the DNA is TGCAGTGCTAATCCCGCCCCATCCAACACCGGGGAGCTGTTTTTT.

This rearrangement joins TRBV9 to TRBJ2-3; D might be TRBD2 (6 bases). Germline V gene lookup returns CDR1 SGDLS and CDR2 YYNGEE. Trimming removed 2 bases at V and 3 bases at J, with 13 bases between. This CDR3 region has 15 residues. Here the CDR3 reads CASSVDGSRTDTQYF. CDR3 nucleotides: TGTGCCAGCAGCGTTGACGGGAGCCGGACAGATACGCAGTATTTT.

This clonotype appeared many times. The CDR3 spells CASSGSPPYQETQYF. CDR3 in DNA: TGTGCCAGCAGTGGTAGCCCGCCGTACCAAGAGACCCAGTACTTC. The rearrangement links TRBV12-3 or TRBV12-4 to TRBJ2-5; D uncertain. This CDR3 contains 15 residues. Trimming left V 5 bases short and J 0 bases short, with 13 bases between.

The gene calls are TRBV28 and TRBJ2-2; 12 bases fit TRBD2. Germline CDR1 is MDHEN and CDR2 is SYDVKM. CDR3 size: 17 residues. After removal of 1 base from V and 4 bases from J, the junction contained 4 bases not matched to a gene. The CDR3 bases are TGTGCCAGCAGTTTATTGGCGACTAGCGGGAGCACCGGGGAGCTGTTTTTT. Residues: CASSLLATSGSTGELFF.

This clonotype appeared a few times. The CDR3 region is CASSLVGGRAMNEQFF. The CDR3 bases are TGTGCCAGCAGCTTAGTGGGCGGGAGGGCCATGAATGAGCAGTTCTTC. This sequence joins TRBV7-2 and TRBJ2-1, with 9 bases matching TRBD2. V was pared by 1 base and J by 7 bases, with 8 bases of the junction left unmatched. Germline CDR1 is SGHTA and CDR2 is FQGNSA. This CDR3 region has 16 residues. Combining the CDR3 with reference TRBV7-2 and TRBJ2-1 gives the whole variable domain GAGVSQSPSNKVTEKGKDVELRCDPISGHTALYWYRQSLGQGLEFLIYFQGNSAPDKSGLPSDRFSAERTGGSVSTLTIQRTQQEDSAVYLCASSLVGGRAMNEQFFGPGTRLTVL.